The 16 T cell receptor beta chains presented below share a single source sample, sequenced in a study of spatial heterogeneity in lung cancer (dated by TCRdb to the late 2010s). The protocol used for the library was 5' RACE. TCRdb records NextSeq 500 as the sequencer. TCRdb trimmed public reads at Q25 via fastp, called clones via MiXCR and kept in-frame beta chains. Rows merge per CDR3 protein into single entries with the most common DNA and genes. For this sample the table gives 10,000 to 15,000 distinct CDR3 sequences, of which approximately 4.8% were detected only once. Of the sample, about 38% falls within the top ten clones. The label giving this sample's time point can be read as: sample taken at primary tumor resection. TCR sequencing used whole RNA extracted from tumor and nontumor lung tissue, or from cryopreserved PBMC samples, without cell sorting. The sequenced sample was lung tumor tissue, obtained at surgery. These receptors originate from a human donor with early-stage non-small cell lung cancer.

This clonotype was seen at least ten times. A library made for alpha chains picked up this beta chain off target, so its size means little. CDR3 loop: CASATGSHTEAFF. CDR3 DNA: TGTGCCAGCGCCACAGGGAGTCATACTGAAGCTTTCTTT. The chain couples TRBV6-5 to TRBJ1-1; the D gene is possibly TRBD1 (6 bases). The CDR3 extends over 13 amino acids. The germline CDR1 and CDR2 sequences are MNHEY and SVGAGI. Trimming took off 8 bases at V and 5 bases at J, with 15 bases between the two ends.

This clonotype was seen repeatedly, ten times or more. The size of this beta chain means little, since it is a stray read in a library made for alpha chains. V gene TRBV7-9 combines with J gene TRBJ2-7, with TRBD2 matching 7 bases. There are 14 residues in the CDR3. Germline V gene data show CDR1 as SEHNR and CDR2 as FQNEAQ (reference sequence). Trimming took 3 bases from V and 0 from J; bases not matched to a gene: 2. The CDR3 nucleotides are TGTGCCAGCAGCTTTGGGGGGGACTCCTACGAGCAGTACTTC. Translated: CASSFGGDSYEQYF.

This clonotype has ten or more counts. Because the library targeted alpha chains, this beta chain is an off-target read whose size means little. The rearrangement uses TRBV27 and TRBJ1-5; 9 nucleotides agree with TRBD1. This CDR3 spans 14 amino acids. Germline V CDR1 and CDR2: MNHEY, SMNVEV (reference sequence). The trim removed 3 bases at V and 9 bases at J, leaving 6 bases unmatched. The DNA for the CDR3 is TGTGCCAGCAGTTTGGGACAGGGAGAAGGGCCCCAGCATTTT. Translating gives CASSLGQGEGPQHF.

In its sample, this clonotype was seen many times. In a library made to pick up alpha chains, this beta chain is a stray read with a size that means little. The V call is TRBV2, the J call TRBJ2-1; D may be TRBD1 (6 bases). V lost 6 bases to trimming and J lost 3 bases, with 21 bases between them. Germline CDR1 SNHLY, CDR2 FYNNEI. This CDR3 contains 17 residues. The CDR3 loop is CASSGFRGTSDYNEQFF. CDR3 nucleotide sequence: TGTGCCAGCAGCGGTTTTAGGGGGACAAGTGACTACAATGAGCAGTTCTTC.

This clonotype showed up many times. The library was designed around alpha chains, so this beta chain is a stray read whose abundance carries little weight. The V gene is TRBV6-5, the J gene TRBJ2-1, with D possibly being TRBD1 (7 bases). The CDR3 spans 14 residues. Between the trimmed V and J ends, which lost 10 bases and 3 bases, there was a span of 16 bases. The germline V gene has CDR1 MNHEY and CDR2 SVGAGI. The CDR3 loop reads CATSRQGGYNEQFF. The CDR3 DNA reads TGTGCCACCTCACGGCAGGGGGGCTACAATGAGCAGTTCTTC.

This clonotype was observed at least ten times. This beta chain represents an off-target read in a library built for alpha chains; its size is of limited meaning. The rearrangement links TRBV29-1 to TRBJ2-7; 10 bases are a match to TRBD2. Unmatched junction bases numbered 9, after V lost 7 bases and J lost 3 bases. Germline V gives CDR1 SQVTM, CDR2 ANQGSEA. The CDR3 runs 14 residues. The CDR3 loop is CSARELAGNYEQYF. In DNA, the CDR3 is TGCAGCGCCAGGGAACTAGCGGGGAACTACGAGCAGTACTTC.

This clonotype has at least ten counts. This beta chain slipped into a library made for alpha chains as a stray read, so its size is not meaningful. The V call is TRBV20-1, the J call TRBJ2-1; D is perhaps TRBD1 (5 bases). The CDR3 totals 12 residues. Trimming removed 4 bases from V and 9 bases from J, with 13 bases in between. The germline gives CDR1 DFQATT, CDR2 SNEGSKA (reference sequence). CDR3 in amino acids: CSAIYRFSEQFF. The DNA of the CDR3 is TGCAGTGCTATATACAGGTTCAGTGAGCAGTTCTTC.

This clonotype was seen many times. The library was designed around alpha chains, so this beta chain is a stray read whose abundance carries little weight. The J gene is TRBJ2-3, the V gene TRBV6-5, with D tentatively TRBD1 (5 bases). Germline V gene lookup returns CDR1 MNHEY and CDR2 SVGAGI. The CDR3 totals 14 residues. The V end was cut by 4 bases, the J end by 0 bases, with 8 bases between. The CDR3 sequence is CASSFGASTDTQYF. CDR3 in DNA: TGTGCCAGCAGTTTTGGGGCTAGCACAGATACGCAGTATTTT.

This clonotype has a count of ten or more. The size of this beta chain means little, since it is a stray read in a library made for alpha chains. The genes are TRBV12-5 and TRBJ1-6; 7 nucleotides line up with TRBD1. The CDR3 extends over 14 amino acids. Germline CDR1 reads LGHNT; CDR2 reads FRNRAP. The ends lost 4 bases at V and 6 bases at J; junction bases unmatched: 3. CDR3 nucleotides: TGTGCTAGTGGTTCGGGACAGAGTAATTCACCCCTCCACTTT. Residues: CASGSGQSNSPLHF. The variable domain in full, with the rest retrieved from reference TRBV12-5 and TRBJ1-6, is DARVTQTPRHKVTEMGQEVTMRCQPILGHNTVFWYRQTMMQGLELLAYFRNRAPLDDSGMPKDRFSAEMPDATLATLKIQPSEPRDSAVYFCASGSGQSNSPLHFGNGTRLTVT.

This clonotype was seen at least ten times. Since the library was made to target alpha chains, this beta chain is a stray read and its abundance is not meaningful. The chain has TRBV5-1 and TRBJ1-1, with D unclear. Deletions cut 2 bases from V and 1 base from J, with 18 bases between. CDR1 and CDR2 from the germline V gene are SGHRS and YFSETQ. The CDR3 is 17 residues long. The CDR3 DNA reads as TGCGCCAGCAGCTTACGGGGAATGGGCCCTGGGAACACTGAAGCTTTCTTT. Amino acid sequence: CASSLRGMGPGNTEAFF.

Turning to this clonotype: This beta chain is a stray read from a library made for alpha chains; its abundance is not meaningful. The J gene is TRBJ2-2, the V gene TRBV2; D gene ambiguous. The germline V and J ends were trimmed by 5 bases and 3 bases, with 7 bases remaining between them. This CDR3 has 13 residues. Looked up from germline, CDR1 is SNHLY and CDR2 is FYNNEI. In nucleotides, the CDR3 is TGTGCCAGCAGTCTCCGGGACACCGGGGAGCTGTTTTTT. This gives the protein CASSLRDTGELFF. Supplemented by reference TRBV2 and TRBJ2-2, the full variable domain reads EPEVTQTPSHQVTQMGQEVILRCVPISNHLYFYWYRQILGQKVEFLVSFYNNEISEKSEIFDDQFSVERPDGSNFTLKIRSTKLEDSAMYFCASSLRDTGELFFGEGSRLTVL.

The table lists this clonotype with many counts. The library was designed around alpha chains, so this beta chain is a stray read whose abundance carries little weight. The CDR3, as DNA: TGTGCCAGCAGCGTAGACATTAGATCTAGCTACAATGAGCAGTTCTTC. This gives the protein CASSVDIRSSYNEQFF. The chain links TRBV9 to TRBJ2-1; no definite D call. The CDR3 consists of 16 residues. The V end lost 0 bases, the J end lost 3 bases, and 13 bases lay between the germline ends. Germline lookup yields CDR1 SGDLS and CDR2 YYNGEE.

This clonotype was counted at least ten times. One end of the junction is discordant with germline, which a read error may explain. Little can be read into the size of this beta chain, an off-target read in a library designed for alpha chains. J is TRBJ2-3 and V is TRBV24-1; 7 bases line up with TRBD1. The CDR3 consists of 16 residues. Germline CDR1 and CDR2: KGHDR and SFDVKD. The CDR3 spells CATSANRGLGTNTQYF. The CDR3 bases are TGTGCCACCAGTGCGAACAGGGGATTGGGCACAAATACGCAGTATTTT.

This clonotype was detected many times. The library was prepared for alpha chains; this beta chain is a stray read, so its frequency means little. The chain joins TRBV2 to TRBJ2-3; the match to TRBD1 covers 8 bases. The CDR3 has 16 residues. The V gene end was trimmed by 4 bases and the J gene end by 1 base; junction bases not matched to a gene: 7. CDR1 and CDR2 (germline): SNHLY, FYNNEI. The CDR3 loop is CASSGQGSYRTDTQYF. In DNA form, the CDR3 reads TGTGCCAGCAGTGGACAGGGGAGTTATCGCACAGATACGCAGTATTTT.

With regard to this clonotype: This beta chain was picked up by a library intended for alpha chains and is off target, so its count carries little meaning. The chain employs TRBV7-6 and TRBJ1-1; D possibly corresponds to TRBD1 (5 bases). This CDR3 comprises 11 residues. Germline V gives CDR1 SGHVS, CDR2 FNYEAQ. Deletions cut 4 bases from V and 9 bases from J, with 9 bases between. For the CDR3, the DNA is TGTGCCAGCAGCTCGGGGGTCAAAGCTTTCTTT. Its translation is CASSSGVKAFF.

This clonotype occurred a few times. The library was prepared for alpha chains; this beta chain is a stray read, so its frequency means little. The CDR3 reads CASSAGTGGPLSTDTQYF. The DNA of the CDR3 is TGTGCCAGCAGCGCCGGGACAGGGGGGCCTCTTAGCACAGATACGCAGTATTTT. The chain combines TRBV11-3 with TRBJ2-3, with 11 bases aligning to TRBD1. The CDR3 is 18 residues long. Losses at the gene ends were 5 bases for V and 0 bases for J; bases not matched to a gene: 10. Germline V gene sequence: CDR1 SGHNT, CDR2 YENEEA.